Listed below are T cell receptor beta chains from one sample, sequenced in a study of cytomegalovirus exposure and HLA in healthy donors. Assay used: immunoSEQ multiplex PCR; TCRdb lists only in-frame clones, some missing. The sample consists of tens of thousands of clones, about half of them appearing once. The sequencing input was PBMCs. All receptors derive from a middle-aged woman in good health and CMV-seropositive. Both conserved end residues are part of each CDR3. A D gene is named only where the DNA matches it firmly. Size is stated for part of the rows, as once, few or many counts, or as a class when the clone is expanded.

d_call	clone_size	v_call	j_call	cdr3_nt	cdr3_aa
TRBD1	NA	TRBV5-5	TRBJ2-7	TGTGCCAGCAGCTTTGGACAGGGAGGCGAGCAGTACTTC	CASSFGQGGEQYF
NA	few	TRBV6-5	TRBJ2-7	TGTGCCAGCAGTTCGAACTGGACTCCGCGGCACTACGAGCAGTACTTC	CASSSNWTPRHYEQYF
TRBD1	NA	TRBV6-1	TRBJ1-1	TGTGCCAGCAGTCAAGGGGGCGCGTGGCCGAACACTGAAGCTTTCTTT	CASSQGGAWPNTEAFF
NA	NA	TRBV5-6	TRBJ2-3	TGTGCCAGCAGCGAGACGGGGGATGAAGATACGCAGTATTTT	CASSETGDEDTQYF
NA	NA	TRBV7-8	TRBJ1-6	TGTGCCAGCAGCTCTCCAGGGTCCTCACCCCTCCACTTT	CASSSPGSSPLHF
TRBD2	NA	TRBV6-6	TRBJ2-2	TGTGCCAGCAGTTACGGGGCGGGGGGTGTCGGGGAGCTGTTTTTT	CASSYGAGGVGELFF
NA	NA	TRBV7-2	TRBJ2-7	TGTGCCAGCAGCCGAATCGGGGCCTACGAGCAGTACTTC	CASSRIGAYEQYF
NA	few	TRBV5-1	TRBJ1-4	TGCGCCAGCAGCTTGGCGGGGTACCCTAATGAAAAACTGTTTTTT	CASSLAGYPNEKLFF
TRBD1	NA	TRBV7-9	TRBJ1-1	TGTGCCAGCAGCTCCCTTTGGACAGGGACGAACACTGAAGCTTTCTTT	CASSSLWTGTNTEAFF
NA	few	TRBV9	TRBJ2-7	TGTGCCAGCAGCGTAGGACAGGCCTGGGCCTACGAGCAGTACTTC	CASSVGQAWAYEQYF